Below, 25 T cell receptor beta chains from the same sample are listed, as sequenced in a study of cytomegalovirus exposure and HLA in healthy donors. Primers included in the PCR were 60 Vbeta and 13 Jbeta primers. The table came from immunoSEQ multiplex PCR; TCRdb's copy has only in-frame clones and leaves some out. In the table there are 95,000 to 150,000 clones, less than 75% of which are singletons. Sequences were obtained from PBMCs. The origin of the receptors is a woman aged 40-49 years in good health and CMV-seronegative.

The chain uses TRBV7-2 and TRBJ2-7; possible D gene TRBD1, 6 bases. CDR1 SGHTA and CDR2 FQGNSA come from the germline V gene. V was cut by 3 bases and J by 3 bases, with 12 bases left in between. The CDR3 spans 14 residues. The CDR3 sequence: CASSLWTDSYEQYF. CDR3 sequence (DNA): TGTGCCAGCAGCTTGTGGACAGACAGCTACGAGCAGTACTTC. The full variable domain, rest sourced from reference TRBV7-2 and TRBJ2-7, is GAGVSQSPSNKVTEKGKDVELRCDPISGHTALYWYRQSLGQGLEFLIYFQGNSAPDKSGLPSDRFSAERTGGSVSTLTIQRTQQEDSAVYLCASSLWTDSYEQYFGPGTRLTVT.

In its sample, this clone was seen once. The chain recombines TRBV7-5 with TRBJ1-2. TRBV7-5 is listed as a pseudogene. The CDR3 is 14 residues long. The chain's CDR3 is CARSPAFRVEGYTF. CDR3 DNA: TGTGCCAGAAGCCCAGCCTTTCGTGTGGAGGGCTACACCTTC.

The V gene is TRBV11-3, the J gene TRBJ2-1, with D possibly TRBD2 on 5 matching bases. V lost 5 bases, J lost 2 bases, and 13 bases lay in between. Germline-derived CDR1 and CDR2 are SGHNT and YENEEA. CDR3 length: 15 residues. CDR3 amino acids: CASSLAAGPYNEQFF. The CDR3 region has the DNA TGTGCCAGCAGCCTGGCGGCGGGCCCCTACAATGAGCAGTTCTTC.

This clone was counted a few times. This chain connects TRBV19 to TRBJ2-3; D gene uncertain. The CDR3 sequence is 15 residues long. Germline assignment: CDR1 LNHDA and CDR2 SQIVND (reference sequence). V was trimmed by 6 bases and J by 2 bases, leaving 15 bases between them. The CDR3 DNA sequence: TGTGCCAGTAGACGGAGTCAGAACCCCACAGATACGCAGTATTTT. Translating it yields CASRRSQNPTDTQYF.

The chain combines TRBV14 with TRBJ2-7; 7 nucleotides align to TRBD2. From germline, CDR1 is SGHDN and CDR2 FVKESK. CDR3 length: 14 residues. The trim removed 4 bases at V and 2 bases at J, leaving 5 bases unmatched. Written as DNA, the CDR3 is TGTGCCAGCAGCCCTAGCGGCCTACCCTACGAGCAGTACTTC. This gives the protein CASSPSGLPYEQYF.

The V call is TRBV19, the J call TRBJ2-5; 13 bases map to TRBD2. Trimming at V came to 7 bases and at J to 4 bases, leaving 6 bases not matched to a gene. The CDR3 runs 15 residues. The germline V gene has CDR1 LNHDA and CDR2 SQIVND (reference sequence). CDR3 nucleotides: TGTGCCAGTACCCGGACTAGCGGGAGTTCAGAGACCCAGTACTTC. Protein: CASTRTSGSSETQYF.

This chain's CDR3 is CASSLAPTYEQYF. The CDR3 bases are TGTGCCAGCAGCTTGGCCCCCACCTACGAGCAGTACTTC. V usage is TRBV5-4 and J usage is TRBJ2-7, with no clear D. Germline CDR1 reads SGHNT; CDR2 reads YYREEE (reference sequence). The CDR3 covers 13 residues. V was cut by 0 bases and J by 2 bases, with 6 bases left in between.

This chain links TRBV30 with TRBJ2-5; TRBD2 aligns across 8 bases. Trimming took 4 bases from V and 7 from J; bases not matched to a gene: 11. The CDR3 sequence is 14 residues long. Germline V lookup: CDR1 GTSNPN, CDR2 SVGIG (reference sequence). CDR3 DNA: TGTGCCTGGACCCCCGGCGGGGGGTCCGGGACCCAGTACTTC. Its protein is CAWTPGGGSGTQYF. Complete variable domain (other parts from reference TRBV30 and TRBJ2-5): SQTIHQWPATLVQPVGSPLSLECTVEGTSNPNLYWYRQAAGRGLQLLFYSVGIGQISSEVPQNLSASRPQDRQFILSSKKLLLSDSGFYLCAWTPGGGSGTQYFGPGTRLLVL.

The rearrangement joins TRBV11-3 to TRBJ2-1, with a tentative D call TRBD2 (5 bases). Deletions cut 1 base from V and 9 bases from J, with 13 bases between. The V gene's germline CDR1 is SGHNT and CDR2 YENEEA. This CDR3 has 14 amino acids. CDR3 nucleotide sequence: TGTGCCAGCAGCTTAGGGTCAGCGGACCGTGAGCAGTTCTTC. Translation: CASSLGSADREQFF.

This rearrangement joins TRBV28 to TRBJ2-2, with 8 bases lining up with TRBD2. J lost 4 bases, V lost 8 bases, and 6 bases had no gene match. This CDR3 is 14 amino acids long. Germline V gene sequence: CDR1 MDHEN, CDR2 SYDVKM. This chain's CDR3 is CASRAGASTGELFF. The CDR3 DNA is TGTGCCAGCCGAGCGGGGGCGAGCACCGGGGAGCTGTTTTTT.

This rearrangement joins TRBV2 to TRBJ1-3, with D maybe TRBD1 (6 bases). This CDR3 is built from 16 residues. V was shortened by 3 bases and J by 6 bases, with 18 bases between the two germline ends. In germline, CDR1 is SNHLY, CDR2 FYNNEI. CDR3 DNA: TGTGCCAGCAGTGACCCGATTAGGGGGGGCGAAAACACCATATATTTT. This gives the protein CASSDPIRGGENTIYF.

The chain recombines TRBV19 with TRBJ2-5, with 9 nucleotides matching TRBD1. V was clipped by 3 bases and J by 5 bases; unmatched bases: 1. Germline loops: CDR1 LNHDA, CDR2 SQIVND (reference sequence). The CDR3 loop spans 13 amino acids. The CDR3 sequence is CASSIGTGETQYF. CDR3 DNA sequence: TGTGCCAGTAGTATCGGGACAGGGGAGACCCAGTACTTC.

This clone was seen more than once but under ten times. The genes are TRBV4-3 and TRBJ2-2; TRBD2 is a possible D gene (5 bases). Trimming removed 0 bases at V and 6 bases at J, with 14 bases between. The CDR3 totals 16 residues. Germline-derived CDR1 and CDR2 are LGHNA and YSLEER. The CDR3 protein is CASSQDWRHHSGELFF. CDR3 DNA sequence: TGCGCCAGCAGCCAAGATTGGAGGCACCACTCCGGGGAGCTGTTTTTT.

This clone was counted once. The chain recombines TRBV7-6 with TRBJ2-7, with TRBD2 identical over 9 bases. The CDR3 loop spans 18 amino acids. Germline CDR1 SGHVS, CDR2 FNYEAQ. The J segment lost 5 bases and the V segment lost 4 bases, leaving 18 bases of the junction unmatched. CDR3 coding DNA: TGTGCCAGCAGCTCTACCACAGAATTAGCGGGAGTGAGCCACGAGCAGTACTTC. It encodes CASSSTTELAGVSHEQYF.

CDR3 sequence: CASSYSFRVLRELFF. Written as DNA, the CDR3 is TGTGCCAGCAGTTACTCCTTCCGAGTGCTTCGGGAGCTGTTTTTT. V gene TRBV6-5 combines with J gene TRBJ2-2; D call uncertain. Germline CDR1 is MNHEY and CDR2 is SVGAGI. V was pared by 0 bases and J by 9 bases, with 14 bases between. CDR3 length: 15 residues.

This clone was detected once. The germline gene is not matched at one end of the junction; a read error may be the cause. V and J are TRBV7-2 and TRBJ2-2; D gene uncertain. The germline CDR1 and CDR2 sequences are SGHTA and FQGNSA. This CDR3 is 12 amino acids long. The CDR3 here is CVSSTPAGELFF. CDR3 in DNA: TGTGTCAGCAGTACCCCAGCCGGGGAGCTGTTTTTT.

This clone was picked up one time. The V gene is TRBV30, the J gene TRBJ2-7; weak D call: TRBD1 (5 bases). The V and J ends lost 4 bases and 2 bases respectively, with 9 bases between them. The germline CDR1 and CDR2 sequences are GTSNPN and SVGIG (reference sequence). The CDR3 is 12 amino acids. The CDR3 region is CAWTKGPYEQYF. As DNA, the CDR3 is TGTGCCTGGACTAAGGGGCCCTACGAGCAGTACTTC.

This clone was seen only once. The chain couples TRBV19 to TRBJ2-5; no firm D call. This CDR3 has 15 residues. Trimming shortened V by 6 bases and J by 5 bases, and 19 bases separated the two germline ends. Germline CDR1 and CDR2: LNHDA and SQIVND (reference sequence). CDR3 DNA: TGTGCCAGTAGCCCTCCGGGTCGGCCGACGGAGACCCAGTACTTC. Amino acid sequence: CASSPPGRPTETQYF.

This clone has just a few counts. The chain links TRBV10-3 to TRBJ1-6, with 8 bases identical to TRBD1. Germline lookup yields CDR1 ENHRY and CDR2 SYGVKD. V shed 11 bases, J shed 8 bases, and the junction held 2 bases outside the gene matches. This CDR3 region has 11 residues. DNA for the CDR3: TGTGCCTCAGGGGGCGATTCACCCCTCCACTTT. Protein product: CASGGDSPLHF.

The V and J genes are TRBV10-3 and TRBJ1-1, with D possibly matching TRBD1 (5 bases). V lost 11 bases and J lost 1, with 14 bases in between. The CDR3 is 13 residues long. Per germline, CDR1 ENHRY and CDR2 SYGVKD. For the CDR3, the DNA is TGTGCCCTAAGGCCAGGGCAGAACACTGAAGCTTTCTTT. It codes for CALRPGQNTEAFF.

Of note for this clone: Other DNA sequences in this specimen translate into the identical CDR3. The chain recombines TRBV7-2 with TRBJ2-5, with D possibly TRBD1 on 5 matching bases. V was trimmed by 0 bases and J by 1 base, leaving 9 bases between them. The germline CDR1 and CDR2 sequences are SGHTA and FQGNSA. This CDR3 contains 15 residues. This CDR3 reads CASSLAGQGQETQYF. CDR3 bases: TGTGCCAGCAGCTTAGCTGGCCAGGGCCAAGAGACCCAGTACTTC.

This sequence joins TRBV9 and TRBJ2-2, with 9 bases lining up with TRBD2. The CDR3 consists of 15 residues. The V gene end was trimmed by 1 base and the J gene end by 5 bases; junction bases not matched to a gene: 3. CDR1 and CDR2 from the germline V gene are SGDLS and YYNGEE. The CDR3, as DNA: TGTGCCAGCAGCGTAACTAGCGGGTTTACCGGGGAGCTGTTTTTT. Protein product: CASSVTSGFTGELFF.

The chain joins TRBV7-7 to TRBJ2-5; D is unclear. The CDR3 covers 12 residues. CDR1 is SSHAT, CDR2 FNYEAQ, per germline (reference sequence). V gave up 6 bases and J gave up 5 bases, with 10 bases separating them. The CDR3 DNA follows: TGTGCCAGCAGTTCGGTCGGGGAGACCCAGTACTTC. Residues: CASSSVGETQYF.

The rearrangement uses TRBV7-2 and TRBJ2-4, with 7 bases fitting TRBD1. The junction had 12 bases not matched to a gene; V was cut back by 4 bases and J by 6 bases. There are 16 residues in the CDR3. Germline V lookup: CDR1 SGHTA, CDR2 FQGNSA. In nucleotides, the CDR3 is TGTGCCAGCAGCTCCCGGGACAGCCTCGCCCCAAACATTCAGTACTTC. As protein: CASSSRDSLAPNIQYF.

CDR3 amino acids: CASSEGTPNNSPLHF. CDR3 sequence (DNA): TGTGCCAGCAGCGAAGGGACACCAAATAATTCACCCCTCCACTTT. The chain has TRBV7-8 and TRBJ1-6, with D possibly matching TRBD1 (6 bases). With 5 bases removed from V and 5 bases from J, the gap between germline ends came to 13 bases. Looked up from germline, CDR1 is SGHVS and CDR2 is FQNEAQ. CDR3 length: 15 amino acids.